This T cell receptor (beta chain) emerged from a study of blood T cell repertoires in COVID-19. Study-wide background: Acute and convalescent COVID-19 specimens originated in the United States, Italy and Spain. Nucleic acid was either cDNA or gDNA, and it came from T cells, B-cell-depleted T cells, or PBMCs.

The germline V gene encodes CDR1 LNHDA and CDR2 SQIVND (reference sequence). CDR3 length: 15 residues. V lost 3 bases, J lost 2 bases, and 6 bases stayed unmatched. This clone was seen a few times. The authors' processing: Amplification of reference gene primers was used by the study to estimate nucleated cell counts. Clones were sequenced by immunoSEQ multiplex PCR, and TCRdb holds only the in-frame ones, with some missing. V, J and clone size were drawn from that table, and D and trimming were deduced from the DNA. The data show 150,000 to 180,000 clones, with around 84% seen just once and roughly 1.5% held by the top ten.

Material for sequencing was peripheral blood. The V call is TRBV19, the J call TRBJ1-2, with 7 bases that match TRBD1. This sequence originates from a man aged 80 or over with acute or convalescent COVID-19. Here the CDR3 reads CASSIVGQLNYGYTF. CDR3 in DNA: TGTGCCAGTAGTATTGTGGGACAGCTAAACTATGGCTACACCTTC. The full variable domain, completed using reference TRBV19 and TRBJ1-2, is DGGITQSPKYLFRKEGQNVTLSCEQNLNHDAMYWYRQDPGQGLRLIYYSQIVNDFQKGDIAEGYSVSREKKESFPLTVTSAQKNPTAFYLCASSIVGQLNYGYTFGSGTRLTVV.